These T cell receptor beta chains were read from a single sample in a study of vaccination and CD4 T cells after COVID-19. Their cognate antigens are unknown. Each CDR3 protein gets one entry after TCRdb re-called the PCR reads with MiXCR. The table has thousands of distinct CDR3 sequences, approximately 58% seen once; the top ten hold roughly 12%. The source material was cultured CD4+ T cells from blood, sampled after SARS-CoV-2 vaccination. The receptors stem from a human donor with COVID-19. CDR3s include the opening cysteine and the closing phenylalanine or tryptophan. A D gene is named only where the DNA matches it firmly. Some rows mark clone size as missing; the rest say once, few, many or name a class of expanded clone.

j_call v_call clone_size d_call cdr3_aa cdr3_nt
TRBJ1-6 TRBV27 - - CASRSGESSYNSPLHF TGTGCCAGCAGATCAGGGGAGAGCTCCTATAATTCACCCCTCCACTTT
TRBJ2-1 TRBV20-1 - - CSARDIARYEQFF TGCAGTGCTAGAGATATTGCACGTTACGAGCAGTTCTTC
TRBJ2-5 TRBV27 few - CASSLRAQETQYF TGTGCCAGCAGTCTCCGGGCGCAAGAGACCCAGTACTTC
TRBJ1-5 TRBV2 - TRBD1 CASGTGVQPQHF TGTGCCAGCGGGACAGGGGTTCAGCCCCAGCATTTT
TRBJ1-1 TRBV2 - TRBD1 CASSEFTGGVGTEAFF TGTGCCAGCAGTGAATTCACAGGGGGCGTGGGCACTGAAGCTTTCTTT
TRBJ2-3 TRBV6-1 - - CASGRDTDTQYF TGTGCCAGCGGAAGGGACACAGATACGCAGTATTTT
TRBJ2-5 TRBV7-2 - TRBD1 CASSLGSGGARETQYF TGTGCCAGCAGCTTAGGGTCAGGGGGCGCGAGAGAGACCCAGTACTTC
TRBJ1-5 TRBV20-1 - - CSARERGGRQPQHF TGCAGTGCTAGAGAGAGGGGGGGCAGGCAGCCCCAGCATTTT
TRBJ1-2 TRBV18 - TRBD1 CASSLDRVAGYTF TGTGCCAGCTCACTCGACAGGGTCGCTGGCTACACCTTC
TRBJ2-3 TRBV4-3 - TRBD2 CASSRLGGAGRTDTQYF TGCGCCAGCAGCCGTCTCGGGGGGGCGGGGAGGACAGATACGCAGTATTTT
TRBJ1-5 TRBV2 - - CASSDGRGHQPQHF TGTGCCAGCAGTGACGGCAGGGGCCATCAGCCCCAGCATTTT